The clone carrying this T cell receptor (beta chain) has a handful of counts. Its antigen is still unknown. V was pared by 0 bases and J by 6 bases, with 12 bases between. This CDR3 region has 15 residues. The germline V gene encodes CDR1 SGHRS and CDR2 YFSETQ. This record belongs to a study of blood T cells in healthy people across ages. Study-level points and caveats: Observed TCR beta diversity per million T cells went down as age went up. This fall followed a roughly linear course with age.

It was with a sample-barcoded 5' primer and a J-beta primer mix that a second PCR of roughly 6 to 12 cycles was run. Every molecule of cDNA carried a tag from a template-switch adaptor with 12 random nucleotides. TCRdb used MiXCR to reprocess the 5' RACE reads, holding one entry per CDR3 protein. The table records 650,000 to 800,000 distinct CDR3 sequences, 40% to 50% of them present only once. The TCR originated in a man aged 55-75 years in good health. The sample taken for sequencing was blood. The chain joins TRBV5-1 to TRBJ1-4; possibly TRBD1 for D (5 bases). CDR3 in DNA: TGCGCCAGCAGCTTGGAAGGATGGGACGATGAAAAACTGTTTTTT. Amino acid sequence: CASSLEGWDDEKLFF.